This T cell receptor beta chain was obtained from a study of technical replicates of blood from several donors. Only in-frame clones appear in the TCRdb table, and some are missing; sequencing was by immunoSEQ multiplex PCR. The sample holds around 84,000 clones, 85% to 95% seen once. The germline V and J ends were trimmed by 3 bases and 5 bases, with 10 bases remaining between them. Germline V gene data show CDR1 as PRHDT and CDR2 as FYEKMQ (reference sequence). This CDR3 spans 13 amino acids. This TCR was recovered from a human donor in good health. This chain uses TRBV13 with TRBJ2-5, with a possible D match to TRBD2 (6 bases). The sequencing sample was made of T cells isolated from PBMCs. This CDR3 reads CASSLGSGETQYF. In DNA form, the CDR3 reads TGTGCCAGCAGCTTGGGGAGCGGGGAGACCCAGTACTTC.